Here is one T cell receptor (beta chain) with its context. What this receptor recognizes is not known. No clone much larger than this one lies a single base away; base qualities are absent. The data stem from a study of cytomegalovirus exposure and HLA in healthy donors (dated by TCRdb to the late 2010s). Background on the whole study: An earlier analysis of roughly 570 of the donors reported 276 Gb of sequence data and approximately 120 million unique TCR beta sequences obtained from around 170 million T cells. An early release covering over 500 HLA-typed donors comprised approximately 290 gigabases of sequencing data and about 90 million unique TCR sequences. Of the roughly 400 genotyped donors, more than 75% were placed in the genetic ancestry cluster associated with self-reported Caucasian donors. The aim of the study was to test whether cataloging public T cell receptors could identify signatures of past pathogen exposure. The study profiled the T cell repertoires of 500 to 800 subjects by immunosequencing and related them to cytomegalovirus serostatus. Along with the approximately 700-subject first cohort, a separate validation cohort of some 130 different subjects was used. To predict cytomegalovirus infection status, the study combined high-throughput TCR immunosequencing, statistical association of individual TCRs with disease status, and machine learning. A later analysis re-analyzed previously published TCR beta repertoires from roughly 630 donors and added high-resolution HLA genotyping to study TCR occurrence patterns. The later analysis used no new phenotypic data to find candidate immune exposures, relying instead on TCR beta sequences and their occurrence across donors. To decide whether each TCR beta V gene segment behaved as functional or pseudogenic, an earlier analysis of approximately 600 of the donors relied on high-throughput TCR beta sequencing. Donor age, sex, ethnicity and CMV serostatus were collected together with the repertoire data. A later genetic analysis used genome-wide SNP genotypes for about 60% of the 666 donors, treating that subset as a discovery cohort. Every repertoire in the discovery cohort had been generated on one and the same sequencing platform. Class I and class II HLA loci were covered by the typing at four-digit resolution. Typing coverage differed by locus: A, B, C, DRB1 and DQB1 were typed in roughly 620-630 donors, DQA1 in about 500, DPA1 in around 600, and DPB1 in 472. A handful of DR-DQ haplotypes were treated as single units for association and clustering because of strong linkage in the cohort. Among about 360 genotyped donors of the cohort, an average of roughly 240,000 unique TCR beta nucleotide sequences were sequenced per donor, around 20% of them non-productive. What the authors observed across the whole study: When HLA alleles, especially DR and DQ, strongly co-occurred, TCR associations were difficult to assign to individual alleles. The sequencing pipeline was judged likely to have produced a cluster of highly shared sequence variants as a technical artifact. According to the authors, the approach could potentially be generalized to other disease states and immunological phenotypes. A later analysis associated about 18,000 TCR beta sequences with specific HLA alleles at a false discovery rate of 0.05. Because the 87-base-pair reads could not distinguish some IMGT-functional V segments, including TRBV6-2 and TRBV6-3, those segments were excluded. Several of the top co-occurrence clusters appeared to be linked to parvovirus B19, influenza, CMV and Epstein-Barr virus, according to a later analysis. In a later analysis, HLA-associated TCR beta chains showed more clonal expansion and lower generation probabilities than non-associated chains that were equally common. A further reported finding was that TCR beta sequences accurately predicted the HLA-A and HLA-B alleles for most subjects in the first cohort. V-gene and J-gene trimming of TCR beta chains was associated with a missense DCLRE1C variant in a later genetic analysis, and the association was replicated in an independent cohort. In this cohort, only TCR beta chains were sequenced, and detectable features were limited by the absence of alpha or paired-chain data. In the study, approximately 160 TCR beta chains were listed as associated with cytomegalovirus. Most TCR sequences were seen in very few donors, while some public TCRs were found in many individuals. Three of the identified cytomegalovirus-associated TCR beta chains were confirmed in vitro to be specific for cytomegalovirus antigens. A later analysis found that TCR association rates varied across HLA loci, with DRB1 alleles showing the most associated TCRs and HLA-C alleles the fewest. The classifier was reported to diagnose cytomegalovirus status with high specificity and sensitivity in both the original and validation cohorts. In an earlier analysis of approximately 590 of the donors, most TCR beta V segments were observed in productive rearrangements about 87% or about 30% of the time, broadly matching IMGT annotations. According to a later analysis, most CMV-associated TCR beta chains appeared to be HLA-restricted, and the HLA associations seemed to be driven largely by CMV exposure. For the cohort, immune exposure information was limited to CMV serostatus. Linkage disequilibrium might explain the correlated functional status among segregating V segments, but an unknown experimental factor could not be excluded. Presence/absence analyses assumed roughly uniform sequencing depth across donors, an assumption that may not hold. Compared with the approximately 670-donor mean, donors in an Asian-associated ancestry cluster had fewer N-insertions in productive TCRs, according to a later genetic analysis. Because HLA typing was unavailable for some donors at each locus, only the typed subset was used in association tests. Because counts were too low, 15 to 20 rarely observed V segments, including chromosome 9 orphons, were left out of the earlier analysis of 500 to 650 of the donors.

The cohort was made up of approximately 700 healthy bone marrow donors. Cohort members were all nominally healthy when sampled, although unrecorded immune exposures were likely present. The donor was CMV seropositive and was included in the group of 270 or so seropositive cohort members. A peripheral blood sample was collected from each donor, and TCR beta sequencing was performed on peripheral blood mononuclear cells. Genomic DNA extraction from the blood cell samples was performed with the Qiagen DNeasy Blood Extraction Kit. From the germline V gene, CDR1 is SGHRS and CDR2 is YFSETQ. V is cut back by 0 bases and J by 2 bases, with 4 bases in the junction unmatched. Reading from cysteine to phenylalanine, the CDR3 counts 16 amino acids. CDR3 DNA is the only sequence kept; it has 48 bases, read in frame from the first base. Library prep was done by the immunoSEQ multiplex PCR assay. For the multiplex PCR, a mixture combining 60 forward primers for TCR Vbeta segments and 13 reverse primers for TCR Jbeta segments was used. The CDR3 region of rearranged TCR beta genes was amplified from genomic DNA with a multiplex PCR assay. The amplified TCR beta libraries were sequenced on the Illumina HiSeq System as 87-base-pair reads. The authors processed their data as follows. A later analysis tallied 75 million to 85 million unique TCR beta chains across the 610 or so repertoires, and some 12 million of those chains were shared by two or more donors. Raw reads were error-corrected and collapsed into unique sequences by a nearest-neighbor algorithm in which closely related sequences were merged to remove PCR and sequencing errors. V, D and J gene segments were assigned by aligning CDR3 sequences to IMGT reference sequences. Each retained sequence needed at least a six-nucleotide match to both a V gene segment and a J gene segment. A rearrangement counted as productive if the CDR3 had no stop codons and remained in frame with V and J, and every other rearrangement counted as non-productive. Following IMGT convention, CDR3 was defined as the stretch from the second conserved V-encoded cysteine up to the conserved J-encoded phenylalanine. In an earlier analysis of more than 550 of the donors, sequences lacking an unambiguous match to a single V gene segment were excluded. An earlier analysis of about 600 of the donors called V segments functional above 56.7% productive rearrangements and segregating when the between-donor standard deviation exceeded 5%. A statistical classification framework was built to diagnose cytomegalovirus status from the catalog of TCR beta chain sequences. In a later analysis, V and J genes were assigned by comparing TCR nucleotide sequences against IMGT/GENE-DB human TR gene sequences. Using the TCRdist pipeline, a later analysis assigned CDR3 sequences along with most-parsimonious VDJ recombination scenarios. In a later analysis, every TCR beta chain was defined by the combination of its CDR3 amino acid sequence and its V-gene family, and reads without a unique V-gene family were dropped. To address suspected cross-contamination and a sequencing artifact, a later analysis removed under 600 highly shared, low-generation-probability nucleotide sequences. In a later analysis, a clonal expansion index for each public chain was calculated from normalized within-repertoire ranks of inferred template counts. In a later analysis, generation probabilities were computed with a VDJ recombination model fitted to out-of-frame rearrangements, and the resulting probabilities were checked against IGoR. In a later analysis, hypergeometric tests were used to score TCR-TCR, TCR-HLA and TCR-CMV co-occurrence, with a repertoire-size bias correction applied to TCR pairs. In a later analysis, false discovery rates were estimated by permuting HLA or CMV assignments 20 times. A later analysis grouped co-occurring TCRs with DBSCAN, adding TCRdist sequence similarity when clustering within HLA-allele-positive subsets. For co-occurrence clustering, repertoires with fewer than 30,000 or more than 120,000 public chains were excluded, along with several repertoires with anomalous nucleotide sharing. The source is immuneACCESS, and TCRdb retained only in-frame sequences with V and J called. Part of the clones is not carried over; for the studies checked, unresolved V genes explain less than half of this, and the remainder is unexplained. V, J and clone size reflect that table, while D and trimming were determined from the DNA. Across this sample there are about 220,000 clones, with roughly 82% seen only once. About 6% of the sample is in the top ten clones.

Sequenced input: PBMCs. This receptor was identified in a man aged 35 to 55 in good health and CMV-seropositive. Recombination connected TRBV5-1 to TRBJ2-1; 8 bases in between match TRBD1. In nucleotides, the sequence is TGCGCCAGCAGCTTGGCCCCGACAGGGGCCTACAATGAGCAGTTCTTC. This yields the protein CASSLAPTGAYNEQFF. This CDR3, with the reference TRBV5-1 and TRBJ2-1 proteins standing in past its ends, gives the full variable domain KAGVTQTPRYLIKTRGQQVTLSCSPISGHRSVSWYQQTPGQGLQFLFEYFSETQRNKGNFPGRFSGRQFSNSRSEMNVSTLELGDSALYLCASSLAPTGAYNEQFFGPGTRLTVL.